Shown below are 18 T cell receptor beta chains from a single sample sequenced in a study of Ad26.COV2.S vaccination and SARS-CoV-2 variants. Produced via immunoSEQ multiplex PCR; TCRdb's table is partial and in-frame only. The sample gives around 370,000 clones, roughly 94% of which show up once; 3% to 4% is in the top ten. The specimen comprised peripheral blood, sampled after recovery from COVID-19. The receptors were gathered from a human donor who had recovered from COVID-19.

This chain uses TRBV14 with TRBJ2-7; TRBD1 is a possible D gene (5 bases). The CDR3 is 15 amino acids. Looked up from germline, CDR1 is SGHDN and CDR2 is FVKESK. Trimming cost V 0 bases and J 5 bases, with 14 bases left between them. This CDR3 reads CASSQEGQGIHEQYF. DNA for the CDR3: TGTGCCAGCAGCCAAGAGGGGCAGGGAATCCACGAGCAGTACTTC.

The chain links TRBV11-2 to TRBJ1-2, with TRBD1 matching 10 bases. The CDR3 loop spans 17 amino acids. Looked up from germline, CDR1 is SGHAT and CDR2 is FQNNGV. V shed 5 bases and J 2 bases; nucleotides not matched to a gene: 11. This CDR3 reads CASSLALTGGWNYGYTF. The CDR3 bases are TGTGCCAGCAGCCTCGCCCTGACAGGGGGCTGGAACTATGGCTACACCTTC.

This chain joins TRBV15 and TRBJ1-6, with 7 bases matching TRBD1. Losses at the gene ends were 0 bases for V and 7 bases for J; bases not matched to a gene: 3. CDR1 and CDR2 (germline): LNHNV, YYDKDF (reference sequence). This CDR3 contains 15 residues. CDR3 residues: CATSRDSGGNSPLHF. In DNA, the CDR3 is TGTGCCACCAGCAGAGATTCAGGGGGAAATTCACCCCTCCACTTT.

The V gene is TRBV27, the J gene TRBJ1-2; TRBD1 matches at 8 bases. CDR1 and CDR2 from the germline V gene are MNHEY and SMNVEV (reference sequence). V lost 7 bases to trimming and J lost 10 bases; unmatched junction nucleotides: 8. This CDR3 is built from 12 residues. The CDR3, as DNA: TGTGCCAGCACCCGGGACAGGCTTCACTACACCTTC. Its protein is CASTRDRLHYTF.

The rearrangement joins TRBV10-2 to TRBJ1-1, with unresolved D. V shed 7 bases and J shed 4 bases, with 22 bases lying between them. The germline V gene has CDR1 WSHSY and CDR2 SAAADI. This CDR3 region has 16 residues. The CDR3, as DNA: TGCGCCAGCACGCCCACTTTGGGCTTGGGTAGCACTGAAGCTTTCTTT. As protein: CASTPTLGLGSTEAFF.

The chain links TRBV10-2 to TRBJ1-2; D is unclear. The CDR3 loop spans 12 amino acids. Trimming removed 6 bases from V and 3 bases from J, with 8 bases in between. Germline CDR1 and CDR2: WSHSY and SAAADI. The chain's CDR3 is CASRVGDYGYTF. In DNA form, the CDR3 reads TGCGCCAGCAGAGTAGGCGACTATGGCTACACCTTC.

The genes are TRBV24-1 and TRBJ2-3; D is possibly TRBD1 (6 bases). Germline V gene data show CDR1 as KGHDR and CDR2 as SFDVKD. The CDR3 is made up of 14 amino acids. V lost 12 bases to trimming and J lost 2 bases, with 17 bases between them. The DNA for the CDR3 is TGTGCCCCGCGTGGAACAGGGCACACAGATACGCAGTATTTT. Amino acids: CAPRGTGHTDTQYF.

V and J are TRBV5-8 and TRBJ2-7; 10 bases agree with TRBD2. The ends lost 3 bases at V and 2 bases at J; junction bases unmatched: 8. CDR3 length equals 16 residues. The germline V gene encodes CDR1 SGHTS and CDR2 YDEGEE. CDR3: CASSSGTSDTTYEQYF. In nucleotides, the CDR3 is TGTGCCAGCAGCTCCGGGACTAGCGACACTACCTACGAGCAGTACTTC.

The chain recombines TRBV10-2 with TRBJ1-4; D not certain. Trimming pared 4 bases from V and 2 bases from J, leaving 5 bases between. CDR1 and CDR2 from the germline V gene are WSHSY and SAAADI. This CDR3 is 13 amino acids long. In nucleotides, the CDR3 is TGCGCCAGCAGTGCGAACACTAATGAAAAACTGTTTTTT. This translates into CASSANTNEKLFF.

Points on this clone: At the DNA level, this CDR3 is encoded by other sequences in the same sample as well. The chain couples TRBV2 to TRBJ1-2; D possibly corresponds to TRBD1 (5 bases). The CDR3 sequence is 12 residues long. With 2 bases removed from V and 4 bases from J, the gap between germline ends came to 5 bases. CDR1 is SNHLY, CDR2 FYNNEI, per germline. The CDR3 is CASSERGYGYTF. CDR3 nucleotides: TGTGCCAGCAGTGAAAGGGGCTATGGCTACACCTTC. The full variable domain, completed using reference TRBV2 and TRBJ1-2, is EPEVTQTPSHQVTQMGQEVILRCVPISNHLYFYWYRQILGQKVEFLVSFYNNEISEKSEIFDDQFSVERPDGSNFTLKIRSTKLEDSAMYFCASSERGYGYTFGSGTRLTVV.

This clone showed up just once. The same CDR3 can be traced to other DNA sequences in this sample. The V and J genes are TRBV12-3 or TRBV12-4 and TRBJ2-7, with 7 bases matching TRBD1. The trim removed 6 bases at V and 2 bases at J, leaving 4 bases unmatched. The CDR3 runs 13 residues. The DNA of the CDR3 is TGTGCCAGCAGCCGACAGGGCCCCTACGAGCAGTACTTC. It encodes CASSRQGPYEQYF.

The chain joins TRBV5-4 to TRBJ1-1; 9 bases are a match to TRBD1. V was pared by 4 bases and J by 5 bases, with 3 bases of the junction left unmatched. The CDR3 runs 13 residues. Germline V lookup: CDR1 SGHNT, CDR2 YYREEE (reference sequence). DNA of the CDR3: TGTGCCAGCAGCCAGACAGGGGGGACTGAAGCTTTCTTT. Protein sequence: CASSQTGGTEAFF. Complete variable domain (other parts from reference TRBV5-4 and TRBJ1-1): ETGVTQSPTHLIKTRGQQVTLRCSSQSGHNTVSWYQQALGQGPQFIFQYYREEENGRGNFPPRFSGLQFPNYSSELNVNALELDDSALYLCASSQTGGTEAFFGQGTRLTVV.

J is TRBJ1-6 and V is TRBV2, with D unresolved. This CDR3 is 14 amino acids long. Germline CDR1 and CDR2: SNHLY and FYNNEI. Trimming took 6 bases from V and 9 from J, leaving 15 bases between them. The CDR3 nucleotides are TGTGCCAGCAGCGACGGTCAGTTGAGTTCACCCCTCCACTTT. This encodes CASSDGQLSSPLHF.

The chain has TRBV27 and TRBJ1-1; D not resolved. CDR3 size: 14 residues. Trimming removed 1 base from V and 1 base from J, with 7 bases in between. Germline CDR1 and CDR2: MNHEY and SMNVEV (reference sequence). The CDR3 nucleotides are TGTGCCAGCAGTTTATTATCGGGGAACACTGAAGCTTTCTTT. It encodes CASSLLSGNTEAFF.

The chain carries TRBV5-5 and TRBJ1-1, with D possibly matching TRBD1 (5 bases). The CDR3 consists of 14 residues. Per the germline V gene, CDR1 is SGHKS and CDR2 is YYEKEE (reference sequence). The germline V and J ends were trimmed by 0 bases and 1 base, with 7 bases remaining between them. CDR3 bases: TGTGCCAGCAGCTTGGTGGGGGGGAACACTGAAGCTTTCTTT. Protein sequence: CASSLVGGNTEAFF.

The V gene is TRBV18, the J gene TRBJ2-1; 9 bases fit TRBD2. There are 19 residues in the CDR3. With 3 bases clipped from V and 0 bases from J, the junction kept 12 bases outside the gene matches. Germline CDR1 is KGHSH and CDR2 is LQKENI. The CDR3 sequence is CASSPWASGAPSSYNEQFF. In DNA, the CDR3 is TGTGCCAGCTCACCCTGGGCTAGCGGGGCACCAAGCTCCTACAATGAGCAGTTCTTC.

This clone was recorded a few times. The chain employs TRBV7-8 and TRBJ1-1; 11 nucleotides match TRBD1. V gave up 10 bases and J gave up 5 bases; unmatched junction bases: 18. This CDR3 spans 17 amino acids. Germline loops: CDR1 SGHVS, CDR2 FQNEAQ. The CDR3 loop is CATKPPGQGERWTEAFF. CDR3 nucleotide sequence: TGTGCCACCAAACCCCCGGGACAGGGGGAGAGGTGGACTGAAGCTTTCTTT. Full variable domain (rest looked up from reference TRBV7-8 and TRBJ1-1): GAGVSQSPRYKVAKRGQDVALRCDPISGHVSLFWYQQALGQGPEFLTYFQNEAQLDKSGLPSDRFFAERPEGSVSTLKIQRTQQEDSAVYLCATKPPGQGERWTEAFFGQGTRLTVV.

The gene calls are TRBV6-2 or TRBV6-3 and TRBJ2-5, with D hard to call. This CDR3 is built from 12 residues. V lost 2 bases to trimming and J lost 1 base, with 2 bases between them. The germline CDR1 and CDR2 sequences are MNHEY and SVGEGT. The CDR3 protein is CASSYGQETQYF. CDR3 bases: TGTGCCAGCAGTTACGGCCAAGAGACCCAGTACTTC.